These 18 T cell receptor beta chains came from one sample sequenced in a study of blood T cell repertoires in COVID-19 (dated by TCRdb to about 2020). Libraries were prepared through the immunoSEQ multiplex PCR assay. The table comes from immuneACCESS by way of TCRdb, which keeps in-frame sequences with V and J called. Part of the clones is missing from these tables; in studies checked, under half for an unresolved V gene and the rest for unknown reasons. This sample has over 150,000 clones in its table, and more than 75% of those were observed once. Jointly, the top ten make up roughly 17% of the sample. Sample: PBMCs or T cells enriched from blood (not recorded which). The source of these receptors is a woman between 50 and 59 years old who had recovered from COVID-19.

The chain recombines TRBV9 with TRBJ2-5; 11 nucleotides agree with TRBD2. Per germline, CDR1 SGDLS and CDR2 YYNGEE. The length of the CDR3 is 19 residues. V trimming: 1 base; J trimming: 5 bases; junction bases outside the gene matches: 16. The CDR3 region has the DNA TGTGCCAGCAGCGTATCCACAACTAGCGGGAGAACCCTCCAGGAGACCCAGTACTTC. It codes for CASSVSTTSGRTLQETQYF.

CDR3 sequence (DNA): TGTGCCAGCAGCACAGGGTTTAGAGGTGAAAAACTGTTTTTT. Translated, it gives CASSTGFRGEKLFF. The rearrangement joins TRBV7-9 to TRBJ1-4; D may be TRBD1 (6 bases). The V and J ends lost 5 bases and 7 bases respectively, with 14 bases between them. The CDR3 spans 14 residues. Germline lookup yields CDR1 SEHNR and CDR2 FQNEAQ (reference sequence).

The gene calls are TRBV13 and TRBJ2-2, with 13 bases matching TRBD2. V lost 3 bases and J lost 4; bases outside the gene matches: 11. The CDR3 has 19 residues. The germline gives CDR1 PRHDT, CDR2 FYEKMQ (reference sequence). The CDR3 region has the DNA TGTGCCAGCAGCTTGACGGGACTAGCGGGACAAGGTAGCACCGGGGAGCTGTTTTTT. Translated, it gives CASSLTGLAGQGSTGELFF.

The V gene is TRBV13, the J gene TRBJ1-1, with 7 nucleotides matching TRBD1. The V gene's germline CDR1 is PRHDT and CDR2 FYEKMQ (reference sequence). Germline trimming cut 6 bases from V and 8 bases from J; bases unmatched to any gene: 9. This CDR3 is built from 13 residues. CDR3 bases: TGTGCCAGCAGTTTAAGACAGGGCGAGGAAGCTTTCTTT. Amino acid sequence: CASSLRQGEEAFF.

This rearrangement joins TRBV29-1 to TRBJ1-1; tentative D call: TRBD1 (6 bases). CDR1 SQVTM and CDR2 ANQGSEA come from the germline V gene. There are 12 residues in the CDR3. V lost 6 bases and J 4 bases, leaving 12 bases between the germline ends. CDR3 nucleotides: TGCAGCGTCGGGGGGCTGAGCACTGAAGCTTTCTTT. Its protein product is CSVGGLSTEAFF.

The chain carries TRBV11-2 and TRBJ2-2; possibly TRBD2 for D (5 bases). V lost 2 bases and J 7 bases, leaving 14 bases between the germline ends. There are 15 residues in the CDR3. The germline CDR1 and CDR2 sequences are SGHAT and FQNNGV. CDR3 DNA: TGTGCCAGCAGCTTAAATTACGGGGTCCACGGGGAGCTGTTTTTT. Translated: CASSLNYGVHGELFF.

The chain's CDR3 is CASSALRDKTRYEQYF. The DNA of the CDR3 is TGTGCCAGCAGTGCCCTACGGGACAAGACAAGATACGAGCAGTACTTC. The chain has TRBV6-1 and TRBJ2-7; the D gene is possibly TRBD1 (6 bases). This CDR3 comprises 16 residues. Germline CDR1 reads MNHNS; CDR2 reads SASEGT. Trimming stripped 4 bases from V and 4 bases from J, with 20 bases between.

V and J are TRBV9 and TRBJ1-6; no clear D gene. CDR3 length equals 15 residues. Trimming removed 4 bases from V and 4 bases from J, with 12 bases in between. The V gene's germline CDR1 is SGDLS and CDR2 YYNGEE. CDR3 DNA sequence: TGTGCCAGCAGCCCCCCTTCAGCGTATAATTCACCCCTCCACTTT. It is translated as CASSPPSAYNSPLHF.

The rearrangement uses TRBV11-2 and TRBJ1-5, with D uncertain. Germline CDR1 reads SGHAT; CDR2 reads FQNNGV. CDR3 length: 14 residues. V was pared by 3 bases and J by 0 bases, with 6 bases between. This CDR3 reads CASSLTNSNQPQHF. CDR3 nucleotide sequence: TGTGCCAGCAGCTTGACAAATAGCAATCAGCCCCAGCATTTT.

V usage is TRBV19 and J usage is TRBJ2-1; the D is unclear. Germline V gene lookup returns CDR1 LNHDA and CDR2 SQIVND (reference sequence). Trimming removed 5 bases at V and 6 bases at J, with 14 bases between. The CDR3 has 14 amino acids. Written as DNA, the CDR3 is TGTGCCAGTAGTGGGCTTGTAAGTCGCAATGAGCAGTTCTTC. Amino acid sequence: CASSGLVSRNEQFF.

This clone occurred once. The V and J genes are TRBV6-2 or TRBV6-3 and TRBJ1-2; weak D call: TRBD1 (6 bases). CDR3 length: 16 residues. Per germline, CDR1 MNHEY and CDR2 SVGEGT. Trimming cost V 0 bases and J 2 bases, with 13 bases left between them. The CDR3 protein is CASSYSKGGRNYGYTF. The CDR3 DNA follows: TGTGCCAGCAGTTACTCGAAAGGGGGAAGGAACTATGGCTACACCTTC.

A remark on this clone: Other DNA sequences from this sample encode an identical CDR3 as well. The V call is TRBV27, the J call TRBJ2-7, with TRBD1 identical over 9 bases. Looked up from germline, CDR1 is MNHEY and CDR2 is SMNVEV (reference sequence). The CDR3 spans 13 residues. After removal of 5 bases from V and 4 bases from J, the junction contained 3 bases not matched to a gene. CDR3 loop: CASSPGQGYEQYF. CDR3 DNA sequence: TGTGCCAGCAGTCCGGGACAGGGATACGAGCAGTACTTC.

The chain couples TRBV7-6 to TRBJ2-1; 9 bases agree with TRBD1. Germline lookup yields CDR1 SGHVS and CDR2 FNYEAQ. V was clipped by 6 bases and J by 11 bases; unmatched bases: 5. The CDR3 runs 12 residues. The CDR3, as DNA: TGTGCCAGCAGTTGGGGACAGGGAAAGCAGTTCTTC. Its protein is CASSWGQGKQFF.

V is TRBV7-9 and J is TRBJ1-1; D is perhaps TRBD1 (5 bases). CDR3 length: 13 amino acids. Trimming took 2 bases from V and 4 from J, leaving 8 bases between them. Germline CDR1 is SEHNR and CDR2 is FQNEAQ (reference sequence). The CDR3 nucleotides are TGTGCCAGCAGCTTACAGGGTTTCACTGAAGCTTTCTTT. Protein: CASSLQGFTEAFF.

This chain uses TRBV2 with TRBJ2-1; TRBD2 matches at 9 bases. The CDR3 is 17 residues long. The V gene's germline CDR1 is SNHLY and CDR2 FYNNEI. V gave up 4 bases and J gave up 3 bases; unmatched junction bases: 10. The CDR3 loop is CASSVNRAGGGYNEQFF. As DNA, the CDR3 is TGTGCCAGCAGTGTTAACAGAGCGGGAGGCGGCTACAATGAGCAGTTCTTC. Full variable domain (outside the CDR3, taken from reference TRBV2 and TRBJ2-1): EPEVTQTPSHQVTQMGQEVILRCVPISNHLYFYWYRQILGQKVEFLVSFYNNEISEKSEIFDDQFSVERPDGSNFTLKIRSTKLEDSAMYFCASSVNRAGGGYNEQFFGPGTRLTVL.

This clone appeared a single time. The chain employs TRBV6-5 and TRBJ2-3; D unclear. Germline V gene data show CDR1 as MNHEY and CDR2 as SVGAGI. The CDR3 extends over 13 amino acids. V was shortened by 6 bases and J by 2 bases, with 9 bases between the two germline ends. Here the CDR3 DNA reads TGTGCCAGCAGGGAGCCAAACACAGATACGCAGTATTTT. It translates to CASREPNTDTQYF.

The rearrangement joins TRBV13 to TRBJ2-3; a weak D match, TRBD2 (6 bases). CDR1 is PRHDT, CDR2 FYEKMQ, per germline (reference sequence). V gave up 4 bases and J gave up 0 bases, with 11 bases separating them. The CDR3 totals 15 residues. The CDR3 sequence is CASSSELASTDTQYF. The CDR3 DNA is TGTGCCAGCAGCTCGGAACTAGCAAGCACAGATACGCAGTATTTT.

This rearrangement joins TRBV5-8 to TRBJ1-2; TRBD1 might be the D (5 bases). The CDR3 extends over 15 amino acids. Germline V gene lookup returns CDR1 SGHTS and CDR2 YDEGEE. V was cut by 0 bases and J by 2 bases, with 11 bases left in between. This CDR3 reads CASSLAQGTNYGYTF. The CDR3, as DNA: TGTGCCAGCAGCTTGGCCCAGGGAACCAACTATGGCTACACCTTC.